What follows is one T cell receptor beta chain and its context. This sample stems from a study of blood T cell repertoires in COVID-19. The wider study: Specimens from acute and convalescent COVID-19 originated in the United States, Italy and Spain.

Original analysis: Reference gene primer amplification in the assay estimated nucleated cell counts. Clones were sequenced by immunoSEQ multiplex PCR, and TCRdb holds only the in-frame ones, with some missing. V and J calls plus clone size are reproduced from that table; the DNA served to infer D and trimming. The sample contains around 190,000 clones, roughly 78% of which appear only once. With V trimmed by 6 bases and J by 1 base, 1 base remained unmatched. Germline lookup yields CDR1 WSHSY and CDR2 SAAADI. The CDR3 is 14 residues long. The chain employs TRBV10-2 and TRBJ1-5; 9 bases are a match to TRBD1. The material sequenced was peripheral blood. This receptor was obtained from a man between 70 and 80 years old with active or convalescent COVID-19. The CDR3 sequence is CASSGTGSNQPQHF. The CDR3 DNA is TGCGCCAGCAGCGGGACAGGGAGCAATCAGCCCCAGCATTTT.